Following are 3 T cell receptor beta chains from one sample sequenced in a study of chemoradiotherapy in HPV16-positive cancers. Assay used: immunoSEQ multiplex PCR; TCRdb lists only in-frame clones, some missing. The table includes approximately 1,000 clones, around 81% detected once. Sequenced here: tumor tissue, sampled from a patient who underwent chemoradiotherapy. These receptors were taken from a human donor with HPV-associated anogenital cancer.

This sequence joins TRBV18 and TRBJ1-3; D gene ambiguous. V was cut by 9 bases and J by 8 bases, with 17 bases left in between. The CDR3 totals 13 residues. Germline V gene lookup returns CDR1 KGHSH and CDR2 LQKENI. In DNA form, the CDR3 reads TGTGCCAGTACATACGGGGTGTCGGACACCATATATTTT. Its protein is CASTYGVSDTIYF.

This sequence joins TRBV7-2 and TRBJ2-7; 13 bases fit TRBD2. Germline trimming cut 3 bases from V and 7 bases from J; bases unmatched to any gene: 9. Germline lookup yields CDR1 SGHTA and CDR2 FQGNSA. The CDR3 runs to 16 residues. The chain's CDR3 is CASSLGLAGPMAEQYV. Here the CDR3 DNA reads TGTGCCAGCAGCTTGGGACTAGCGGGACCCATGGCAGAGCAGTACGTC.

V gene TRBV27 combines with J gene TRBJ2-5; TRBD2 aligns across 14 bases. V gave up 6 bases and J gave up 5 bases; unmatched junction bases: 8. The V gene's germline CDR1 is MNHEY and CDR2 SMNVEV (reference sequence). This CDR3 has 16 residues. CDR3 nucleotides: TGTGCCAGCAGCCGAGGGACTAGCGGGAGACGGGAGACCCAGTACTTC. It is translated as CASSRGTSGRRETQYF.